A selection of T cell receptor beta chains follows, all from one sample in a study of T cell responses to AZD1222 COVID-19 vaccine. Sequencing used immunoSEQ multiplex PCR; TCRdb keeps in-frame clones, though not all of them. The sample lists roughly 150,000 clones; 80% to 95% were seen once. Here the sequenced sample was peripheral blood, taken on day 0 of AZD1222 vaccination. The receptor source for this set is an adult in good health. The CDR3 runs from the conserved cysteine through the conserved F or W. A D gene is named only where the DNA matches it firmly. A row's size may be missing; if present it is once, few, many or a size class.

V: TRBV6-5
D: -
J: TRBJ2-2
size: -
DNA: TGTGCCAGCAGTTTCAGAGAAGGGGCCGGGGAGCTGTTTTTT
CDR3: CASSFREGAGELFF

V: TRBV2
D: TRBD2
J: TRBJ2-1
size: -
DNA: TGTGCCAGCAGCGGCTTGCGGGAGGGAGATGAGCAGTTCTTC
CDR3: CASSGLREGDEQFF

V: TRBV28
D: -
J: TRBJ2-1
size: once
DNA: TGTGCCAGCAGTGAGGACTTAGGTGGTATCGATGAGCAGTTCTTC
CDR3: CASSEDLGGIDEQFF

V: TRBV7-9
D: -
J: TRBJ2-7
size: -
DNA: TGTGCCAGCAGCTTACGGGGGAACGAGCAGTACTTC
CDR3: CASSLRGNEQYF

V: TRBV3-1/TRBV3-2
D: -
J: TRBJ2-5
size: -
DNA: TGTGCCAGCAGCCAAGATGGGGCATTGGGAGCCCAGTACTTC
CDR3: CASSQDGALGAQYF

V: TRBV4-1
D: -
J: TRBJ2-2
size: -
DNA: TGCGCCAGCAGCCAGGCTAGTGCCGGGGAGCTGTTTTTT
CDR3: CASSQASAGELFF

V: TRBV6-2/TRBV6-3
D: TRBD2
J: TRBJ2-7
size: -
DNA: TGTGCCAGCAGTTACTCGGTCGGTTGGGGGACTAGCGAGACCTACGAGCAGTACTTC
CDR3: CASSYSVGWGTSETYEQYF

V: TRBV7-8
D: TRBD1
J: TRBJ1-1
size: -
DNA: TGTGCCAGCAGCTACACACAGGGGCTTGAAGCTTTCTTT
CDR3: CASSYTQGLEAFF

V: TRBV7-3
D: -
J: TRBJ2-1
size: -
DNA: TGTGCCAGCAGCACCGGAGCATACCCCTCTCGGGATGAGCAGTTCTTC
CDR3: CASSTGAYPSRDEQFF

V: TRBV7-9
D: TRBD2
J: TRBJ2-1
size: -
DNA: TGTGCCAGCAGCTCAGTGCGGGAGGGGTTGTATGAGCAGTTCTTC
CDR3: CASSSVREGLYEQFF

V: TRBV7-9
D: TRBD1
J: TRBJ1-1
size: once
DNA: TGTGCCAGCAGCCCTAGACAGGGAGATACTGAAGCTTTCTTT
CDR3: CASSPRQGDTEAFF

V: TRBV4-1
D: -
J: TRBJ1-3
size: once
DNA: TGCGCCAGCAGCCAAGCGATGGACATCATATCTGGAAACACCATATATTTT
CDR3: CASSQAMDIISGNTIYF

V: TRBV6-5
D: TRBD1
J: TRBJ1-1
size: -
DNA: TGTGCCAGCAGTTACTCAGGGGGCCGAGAAGCTTTCTTT
CDR3: CASSYSGGREAFF

V: TRBV7-2
D: -
J: TRBJ2-7
size: -
DNA: TGTGCCAGCAGCTACTTCCAGGGCTACGAGCAGTACTTC
CDR3: CASSYFQGYEQYF

V: TRBV7-2
D: -
J: TRBJ1-4
size: -
DNA: TGTGCCAGCAGCTTTGAAGGGGAGGGAAAACTGTTTTTT
CDR3: CASSFEGEGKLFF

V: TRBV19
D: TRBD1
J: TRBJ1-1
size: -
DNA: TGTGCCAGTAGTCTCAAGGGGGCCTACACTGAAGCTTTCTTT
CDR3: CASSLKGAYTEAFF

V: TRBV29-1
D: -
J: TRBJ2-7
size: -
DNA: TGCAGCGTTGAAGATCAGGGCCGCTCCTACGAGCAGTACTTC
CDR3: CSVEDQGRSYEQYF

V: TRBV28
D: TRBD1
J: TRBJ1-2
size: -
DNA: TGTGCCAGCAGTTCCAGACAGGGCAACTATGGCTACACCTTC
CDR3: CASSSRQGNYGYTF

V: TRBV29-1
D: -
J: TRBJ2-1
size: few
DNA: TGCAGCGTTGCCCCTAGCTCGGGCAATGAGCAGTTCTTC
CDR3: CSVAPSSGNEQFF

V: TRBV13
D: -
J: TRBJ1-2
size: -
DNA: TGTGCCAGCAGCTTAAGAGTGGGCCTCGTTGCCAACTATGGCTACACCTTC
CDR3: CASSLRVGLVANYGYTF

V: TRBV3-1/TRBV3-2
D: TRBD1
J: TRBJ1-6
size: -
DNA: TGTGCCAGCAGCCAAGCACCGGGACAGTATAATTCACCCCTCCACTTT
CDR3: CASSQAPGQYNSPLHF

V: TRBV6-5
D: TRBD2
J: TRBJ2-5
size: -
DNA: TGTGCCAGCACCAGTGGGACTAACCAGGTTACCCAGTACTTC
CDR3: CASTSGTNQVTQYF

V: TRBV3-1/TRBV3-2
D: TRBD1
J: TRBJ2-7
size: once
DNA: TGTGCCAGCAGCCATCATCCGGGACAGGGGACGAGTTCCTACGAGCAGTACTTC
CDR3: CASSHHPGQGTSSYEQYF

V: TRBV3-1/TRBV3-2
D: TRBD1
J: TRBJ1-5
size: -
DNA: TGTGCCAGCAGCCAGGGACAGCTTAGCAATCAGCCCCAGCATTTT
CDR3: CASSQGQLSNQPQHF

V: TRBV11-2
D: TRBD2
J: TRBJ2-1
size: -
DNA: TGTGCCAGCAGCCTCGTGGAGCGGGATTTCAATGAGCAGTTCTTC
CDR3: CASSLVERDFNEQFF

V: TRBV7-3
D: TRBD1
J: TRBJ2-7
size: -
DNA: TGTGCCAGCAGAGGGACAGCAACATACTACGAGCAGTACTTC
CDR3: CASRGTATYYEQYF

V: TRBV5-4
D: -
J: TRBJ1-1
size: -
DNA: TGTGCCAGCAGCGAGCAAGGCGTGAACACTGAAGCTTTCTTT
CDR3: CASSEQGVNTEAFF

V: TRBV18
D: -
J: TRBJ1-1
size: once
DNA: TGTGCCAGCTCACGGGCGTCGAACACTGAAGCTTTCTTT
CDR3: CASSRASNTEAFF

V: TRBV12-3/TRBV12-4
D: -
J: TRBJ1-2
size: -
DNA: TGTGCCAGCAGTTTAAGGACGAGCTATGGCTACACCTTC
CDR3: CASSLRTSYGYTF

V: TRBV24-1
D: -
J: TRBJ1-4
size: -
DNA: TGTGCCACCAGTGATTCTGGCAGGCCGAATGAAAAACTGTTTTTT
CDR3: CATSDSGRPNEKLFF

V: TRBV11-2
D: TRBD2
J: TRBJ2-1
size: -
DNA: TGTGCCAGCAGCTTAGGACTAGCGAAGAGCTCCTACAATGAGCAGTTCTTC
CDR3: CASSLGLAKSSYNEQFF

V: TRBV6-5
D: -
J: TRBJ2-2
size: -
DNA: TGTGCCAGCAGTTCCGACACCGAGACCGGGGAGCTGTTTTTT
CDR3: CASSSDTETGELFF

V: TRBV24-1
D: -
J: TRBJ1-5
size: -
DNA: TGTGCCACCGGGGAGGAAGGACAGCCCCAGCATTTT
CDR3: CATGEEGQPQHF

V: TRBV19
D: TRBD1
J: TRBJ2-7
size: -
DNA: TGTGCCAGTAGTATATCAGGGGGCGTTGGTTACGAGCAGTACTTC
CDR3: CASSISGGVGYEQYF

V: TRBV6-6
D: TRBD1
J: TRBJ1-2
size: -
DNA: TGTGCCAGCAGTAACGACAGGGGATCGACTAACTATGGCTACACCTTC
CDR3: CASSNDRGSTNYGYTF

V: TRBV28
D: -
J: TRBJ1-2
size: -
DNA: TGTGCCAGCAAGCAGGTTCGAGGCTACACCTTC
CDR3: CASKQVRGYTF

V: TRBV9
D: -
J: TRBJ1-5
size: -
DNA: TGTGCCAGCAGCGTCGAGTTAGATCAGCCCCAGCATTTT
CDR3: CASSVELDQPQHF

V: TRBV11-2
D: TRBD1
J: TRBJ1-1
size: -
DNA: TGTGCCAGCAGCCGGGACAGGGGAACTGAAGCTTTCTTT
CDR3: CASSRDRGTEAFF

V: TRBV7-2
D: -
J: TRBJ2-5
size: -
DNA: TGTGCCAGCAGCCCGCGGACAGCCGGCACCCAAGAGACCCAGTACTTC
CDR3: CASSPRTAGTQETQYF

V: TRBV3-1/TRBV3-2
D: -
J: TRBJ2-7
size: -
DNA: TGTGCCAGCAGCCAATGGTTCCGAAAGTCCTACGAGCAGTACTTC
CDR3: CASSQWFRKSYEQYF

V: TRBV4-2
D: -
J: TRBJ2-1
size: -
DNA: TGTGCCAGCAGCCAAGATTCCGTGAGGAATGAGCAGTTCTTC
CDR3: CASSQDSVRNEQFF

V: TRBV11-3
D: -
J: TRBJ1-4
size: -
DNA: TGTGCCAGCAGCTTAGGTTCAGTGAGAAATGAAAAACTGTTTTTT
CDR3: CASSLGSVRNEKLFF

V: TRBV11-2
D: -
J: TRBJ2-1
size: -
DNA: TGTGCCAGCAGCGGGCCGGGCCCTCCCCCTCCGGAGCAGTTCTTC
CDR3: CASSGPGPPPPEQFF

V: TRBV24-1
D: TRBD2
J: TRBJ2-1
size: -
DNA: TGTGCCACCAGTGATTCCTTGGCGGGAGGGACGGATGAGCAGTTCTTC
CDR3: CATSDSLAGGTDEQFF

V: TRBV4-3
D: -
J: TRBJ1-4
size: -
DNA: TGCGCCAGCAGCCAAGGTATAGGGAACGGCCCAACTAATGAAAAACTGTTTTTT
CDR3: CASSQGIGNGPTNEKLFF

V: TRBV27
D: -
J: TRBJ1-2
size: -
DNA: TGTGCCAGCAGTGAAGGGGTAGCTAACTATGGCTACACCTTC
CDR3: CASSEGVANYGYTF

V: TRBV27
D: -
J: TRBJ2-1
size: few
DNA: TGTGCCAGCAGTTTTGGGACAATCACCTACAATGAGCAGTTCTTC
CDR3: CASSFGTITYNEQFF

V: TRBV28
D: -
J: TRBJ2-7
size: -
DNA: TGTGCCAGCAGTTTAGGGTCTAAGTTCTACGAGCAGTACTTC
CDR3: CASSLGSKFYEQYF

V: TRBV5-8
D: -
J: TRBJ1-5
size: -
DNA: TGTGCCAGCAGGCGACGGGGTAGCAATCAGCCCCAGCATTTT
CDR3: CASRRRGSNQPQHF

V: TRBV27
D: TRBD2
J: TRBJ2-1
size: -
DNA: TGTGCCAGCACCCGCGGGGGGATCTATGAGCAGTTCTTC
CDR3: CASTRGGIYEQFF

V: TRBV5-8
D: -
J: TRBJ2-6
size: -
DNA: TGTGCCAGCAGCTTGGACAGCTATTACTCTGGGGCCAACGTCCTGACTTTC
CDR3: CASSLDSYYSGANVLTF

V: TRBV7-3
D: -
J: TRBJ2-1
size: -
DNA: TGTGCCAGCAGCTTACTAGGGATCGGGTATGAGCAGTTCTTC
CDR3: CASSLLGIGYEQFF

V: TRBV5-1
D: -
J: TRBJ1-2
size: -
DNA: TGCGCCAGCAGCAGTGACACGAATCCTGGAGGCTACACCTTC
CDR3: CASSSDTNPGGYTF

V: TRBV28
D: TRBD2
J: TRBJ2-7
size: once
DNA: TGTGCCAGCAGCCATCTAGCGGGCGATAGCTCCTACGAGCAGTACTTC
CDR3: CASSHLAGDSSYEQYF

V: TRBV6-5
D: -
J: TRBJ1-3
size: -
DNA: TGTGCCAGCAGTTACAATAGAGGGGCTGGAAACACCATATATTTT
CDR3: CASSYNRGAGNTIYF

V: TRBV24-1
D: -
J: TRBJ1-2
size: -
DNA: TGTGCCACCAGTGATAAAAGGAACTATGGCTACACCTTC
CDR3: CATSDKRNYGYTF

V: TRBV11-1
D: -
J: TRBJ2-7
size: -
DNA: TGTGCCAGCAGCTTCGCTGGGACAACCTACGAGCAGTACTTC
CDR3: CASSFAGTTYEQYF